This is a list of T cell receptor beta chains from one sample in a study of blood T cells in healthy people across ages. TCRdb called the 5' RACE reads again in MiXCR, with one record for every CDR3 protein. In the table there are about 1.4 million distinct CDR3 sequences, roughly 64% of which are singletons. Sequencing was performed on blood. These receptors were collected from a man aged 18 to 29 in good health. CDR3s include the opening cysteine and the closing phenylalanine or tryptophan. The D gene is left open where the match is weak. The size field is filled for only some rows; it gives once, few, many or a size class.

cdr3_aa	cdr3_nt	clone_size	d_call	v_call	j_call
CAITSSGHGANVLTF	TGTGCCATCACCTCTTCAGGGCACGGGGCCAACGTCCTGACTTTC	-	-	TRBV10-3	TRBJ2-6
CASNCEQYF	TGTGCCAGCAATTGCGAGCAGTACTTC	-	-	TRBV21-1	TRBJ2-7
CASSLPGQDRPLHF	TGTGCCAGCAGCCTTCCTGGACAGGATCGGCCCCTCCACTTT	many	TRBD1	TRBV6-2/TRBV6-3	TRBJ1-6
CASSEGGAGGSYEQYF	TGTGCCAGCAGTGAAGGAGGGGCGGGAGGCTCCTACGAGCAGTACTTC	-	TRBD2	TRBV6-1	TRBJ2-7
CATSSVGNEQFF	TGTGCCACCAGCAGCGTGGGCAATGAGCAGTTCTTC	-	-	TRBV15	TRBJ2-1
CASSLPSAQQETQYF	TGCGCCAGCAGCTTGCCATCGGCACAGCAAGAGACCCAGTACTTC	-	-	TRBV5-1	TRBJ2-5
CASSQVGGFSYNEQFF	TGTGCCAGCAGCCAAGTCGGGGGATTCTCCTACAATGAGCAGTTCTTC	few	-	TRBV3-1	TRBJ2-1
CASRDRDENTEAFF	TGTGCCAGCAGGGACAGGGACGAGAACACTGAAGCTTTCTTT	-	TRBD1	TRBV27	TRBJ1-1
CASSYSRGLSYNSPLHF	TGTGCCAGCAGTTACTCCAGGGGACTCTCCTATAATTCACCCCTCCACTTT	few	-	TRBV6-2/TRBV6-3	TRBJ1-6
CASSQDGSRFYTQYF	TGTGCCAGCAGCCAAGATGGTTCTAGATTCTATACGCAGTATTTT	-	-	TRBV3-1	TRBJ2-3
CASSQSAGGVNIQYF	TGTGCCAGCAGCCAAAGTGCGGGAGGGGTGAACATTCAGTACTTC	-	TRBD2	TRBV3-1	TRBJ2-4
CASRPQGAFDTEAFF	TGTGCCAGCAGACCACAGGGGGCTTTCGATACTGAAGCTTTCTTT	few	TRBD1	TRBV7-6	TRBJ1-1
CASSPYAERGGGTGELFF	TGTGCCAGCAGCCCGTATGCGGAGCGGGGGGGCGGTACCGGGGAGCTGTTTTTT	-	TRBD2	TRBV3-1	TRBJ2-2
CSVGGDLGADVLTF	TGCAGCGTTGGTGGGGACCTCGGGGCCGACGTCCTGACTTTC	-	-	TRBV29-1	TRBJ2-6